A selection of T cell receptor beta chains follows, all from one sample in a study of OX40 agonist ivuxolimab in advanced cancers. Some clones are missing from TCRdb's copy, which holds only in-frame ones; the method was immunoSEQ multiplex PCR. The table includes 45,000 or so clones, about 89% detected once. Sequences were derived from CD4+ or CD8+ T cells sorted from blood, sampled in a trial of the OX40 agonist ivuxolimab. These receptors all stem from an adult with an advanced solid tumor such as melanoma, head and neck, liver or kidney cancer. Each CDR3 is given without its conserved first and last residue. Clone size appears in some rows only: once, few, many, or a class for an expanded clone.

clone size	V gene	J gene	CDR3 protein
NA	TRBV11-3	TRBJ2-1	ASSLDRGSGLTYNEQF
NA	TRBV9	TRBJ2-7	ASSSGWAGGVYEQY
few	TRBV9	TRBJ1-1	ASSVGTGVYTEAF
NA	TRBV6-1	TRBJ2-1	ASSEVQAGYNEQF
NA	TRBV6-5	TRBJ1-1	ASSLSAGSGEAF
NA	TRBV11-2	TRBJ1-6	ASSFQDRIGRFVFSPLH
once	TRBV27	TRBJ2-3	ASTYLAGIATDTQY
few	TRBV7-9	TRBJ1-2	ASSFGQGYGYT
NA	TRBV27	TRBJ2-7	ASSLRDRSYEQY
NA	TRBV7-6	TRBJ2-7	ASSQPGYEQY
NA	TRBV4-1	TRBJ2-2	ASSHRGHHPDTGELF
NA	TRBV4-1	TRBJ2-7	ASSYLAGGPPYEQY
NA	TRBV5-1	TRBJ2-1	ASSSGVGTNNEQF